This TCR beta chain was profiled in a study of blood T cell repertoires in COVID-19. Study-wide context: PBMCs, B-cell-depleted T cells, or T cells provided the cDNA or gDNA that made up the material.

The CDR3 consists of 13 residues. Germline V CDR1 and CDR2: SGHDN, FVKESK. The ends lost 9 bases at V and 6 bases at J; junction bases unmatched: 9. In the original workflow: Estimation of nucleated cell counts was performed using reference gene primer amplification. The protocol was immunoSEQ multiplex PCR, while the TCRdb copy is restricted to in-frame clones and leaves out a portion. That table supplies the V and J calls and clone size; D and trimming were determined from the DNA. The table has roughly 22,000 clones, roughly 80% seen once. The chain recombines TRBV14 with TRBJ2-7; 9 bases agree with TRBD2. The sequence was obtained from a human donor in a cohort sampled during active COVID-19. Sequencing used peripheral blood. CDR3 sequence reads: CARARLAGREQYF. The CDR3 nucleotides read TGTGCCAGGGCGCGGCTAGCGGGACGCGAGCAGTACTTC. The variable domain in full, with the rest retrieved from reference TRBV14 and TRBJ2-7, is EAGVTQFPSHSVIEKGQTVTLRCDPISGHDNLYWYRRVMGKEIKFLLHFVKESKQDESGMPNNRFLAERTGGTYSTLKVQPAELEDSGVYFCARARLAGREQYFGPGTRLTVT.